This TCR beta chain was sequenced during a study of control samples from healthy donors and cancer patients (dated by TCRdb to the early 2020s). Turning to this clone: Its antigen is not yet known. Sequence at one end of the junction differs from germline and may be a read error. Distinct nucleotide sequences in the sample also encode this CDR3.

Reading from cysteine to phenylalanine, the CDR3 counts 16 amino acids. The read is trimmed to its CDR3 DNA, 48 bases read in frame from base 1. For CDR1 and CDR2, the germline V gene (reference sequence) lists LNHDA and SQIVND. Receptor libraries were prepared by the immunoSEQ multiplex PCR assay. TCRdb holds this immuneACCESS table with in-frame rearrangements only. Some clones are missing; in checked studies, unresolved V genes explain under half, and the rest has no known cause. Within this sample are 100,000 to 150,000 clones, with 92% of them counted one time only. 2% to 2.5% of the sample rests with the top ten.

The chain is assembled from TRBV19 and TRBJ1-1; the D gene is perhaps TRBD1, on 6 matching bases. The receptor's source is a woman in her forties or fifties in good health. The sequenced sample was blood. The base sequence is TGTGCCAGTAGTATCGGGGGGCCGGGACCGAACACTGAAGCCTTCTTT. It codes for CASSIGGPGPNTEAFF.